The 25 T cell receptor beta chains reported below all come from one sample, sequenced in a study of blood T cells in healthy people across ages. The use of a sample-barcoded 5' primer and a J-beta primer mix characterized a second PCR of roughly 6 to 11 cycles. TCRdb redid the calling of the 5' RACE reads with MiXCR, one entry per CDR3 protein. There are around 700,000 distinct CDR3 sequences in the sample; about 25% occur only once, and under 9.5% lies in the top ten. The sample was also linked to a second study, of T cells of mothers and their children.

The sequenced sample consisted of blood. The receptors originated from a boy aged 10-17 years in good health.

Concerning this clonotype: A junction boundary mismatches the germline segment, possibly from a read error. V gene TRBV11-2 combines with J gene TRBJ1-2; no reliable D call. Germline V gene data show CDR1 as SGHAT and CDR2 as FQNNGV. The CDR3 loop spans 14 amino acids. The CDR3 DNA follows: TGTGCCAGCAGCCAAGGGTCTTCCCTTTATGCCTACACCTTC. It yields the protein CASSQGSSLYAYTF.

The gene calls are TRBV13 and TRBJ2-5; possible D gene TRBD2, 5 bases. Trimming took 5 bases from V and 3 from J, leaving 19 bases between them. Germline assignment: CDR1 PRHDT and CDR2 FYEKMQ (reference sequence). The CDR3 sequence is 16 residues long. Here the CDR3 DNA reads TGTGCCAGCAGCCTATGGGGTTCGGCCGGGGAAGAGACCCAGTACTTC. Translating it yields CASSLWGSAGEETQYF.

J is TRBJ1-2 and V is TRBV5-6; D might be TRBD1 (6 bases). The CDR3 consists of 14 residues. Germline V lookup: CDR1 SGHDT, CDR2 YYEEEE. V shed 4 bases and J shed 1 base, with 11 bases lying between them. DNA of the CDR3: TGTGCCAGCAGCCGTCTACAGGGTAACTATGGCTACACCTTC. Translated: CASSRLQGNYGYTF.

In its sample, this clonotype was seen a few times. The gene calls are TRBV18 and TRBJ2-1, with 8 positions matching TRBD1. CDR1 and CDR2 (germline): KGHSH, LQKENI. The CDR3 covers 16 residues. With V trimmed by 0 bases and J by 3 bases, 4 bases remained unmatched. The CDR3 nucleotides are TGTGCCAGCTCACCACCCGGGACAGGCATCTACAATGAGCAGTTCTTC. Translating it yields CASSPPGTGIYNEQFF.

This clonotype was seen a few times. V usage is TRBV6-2 or TRBV6-3 and J usage is TRBJ2-1, with TRBD2 matching over 7 bases. Looked up from germline, CDR1 is MNHEY and CDR2 is SVGEGT. The CDR3 consists of 16 residues. J gave up 0 bases and V 7 bases, and 9 bases lay outside the gene matches. The CDR3 reads CASTEGRASSYNEQFF. For the CDR3, the DNA is TGTGCCAGCACGGAAGGGAGGGCAAGCTCCTACAATGAGCAGTTCTTC.

V usage is TRBV4-2 and J usage is TRBJ2-7; D uncertain. There are 14 residues in the CDR3. CDR1 LGHNA and CDR2 YNFKEQ come from the germline V gene. Trimming took off 0 bases at V and 4 bases at J, with 10 bases between the two ends. The CDR3 nucleotides read TGTGCCAGCAGCCAAGATCTTCGGATTTACGAGCAGTACTTC. Its translation: CASSQDLRIYEQYF.

This clonotype was picked up a small number of times. The chain is built from TRBV4-1 and TRBJ1-1, with a weak D call TRBD1 (6 bases). Germline V gene lookup returns CDR1 MGHRA and CDR2 YSYEKL. Trimming took 1 base from V and 5 from J, leaving 8 bases between them. The CDR3 is 13 amino acids. The CDR3 DNA follows: TGCGCCAGCAGCCAAGGGGGGCAAACTGAAGCTTTCTTT. This encodes CASSQGGQTEAFF.

The genes are TRBV20-1 and TRBJ2-3; no firm D call. Looked up from germline, CDR1 is DFQATT and CDR2 is SNEGSKA (reference sequence). The V end was cut by 0 bases, the J end by 4 bases, with 5 bases between. The CDR3 sequence is 12 residues long. The CDR3 sequence is CSARERADTQYF. As DNA, the CDR3 is TGCAGTGCTAGAGAAAGGGCAGATACGCAGTATTTT.

This clonotype was observed a few times. A read error may produce the germline difference seen at one junction end. This rearrangement joins TRBV20-1 to TRBJ2-4, with 10 nucleotides matching TRBD2. The length of the CDR3 is 14 residues. Germline CDR1 DFQATT, CDR2 SNEGSKA (reference sequence). The CDR3 nucleotides are TGCAGTGCACCTCTAGCGGGAGAACCAAACATCCAGTACTTC. This gives the protein CSAPLAGEPNIQYF.

This CDR3 reads CAISATSGRLADTQYF. The CDR3 DNA sequence: TGTGCCATCAGTGCGACTAGCGGGAGGTTGGCAGATACGCAGTATTTT. The chain joins TRBV10-3 to TRBJ2-3, with 13 bases aligning to TRBD2. The CDR3 length is 16 residues. The J segment lost 4 bases and the V segment lost 4 bases, leaving 5 bases of the junction unmatched. Germline V CDR1 and CDR2: ENHRY, SYGVKD.

The V and J genes are TRBV6-1 and TRBJ2-5, with D unresolved. The CDR3 contains 14 residues. Germline V CDR1 and CDR2: MNHNS, SASEGT. V was shortened by 6 bases and J by 1 base, with 12 bases between the two germline ends. This CDR3 reads CASRLEFIQETQYF. In DNA form, the CDR3 reads TGTGCCAGCAGGCTCGAATTCATCCAAGAGACCCAGTACTTC.

This clonotype was detected only a few times. The chain uses TRBV20-1 and TRBJ2-3; D uncertain. The germline V gene encodes CDR1 DFQATT and CDR2 SNEGSKA (reference sequence). With 3 bases removed from V and 0 bases from J, the gap between germline ends came to 10 bases. The CDR3 length is 14 residues. Written as DNA, the CDR3 is TGCAGTGCTAGCCCTTTCAGTAGCACAGATACGCAGTATTTT. This gives the protein CSASPFSSTDTQYF.

This clonotype has a handful of counts. This rearrangement joins TRBV7-9 to TRBJ2-5, with a possible D match to TRBD1 (5 bases). TRBJ2-7 explains the end of the DNA better; the J call may be wrong. The germline V gene has CDR1 SEHNR and CDR2 FQNEAQ (reference sequence). The CDR3 loop spans 13 amino acids. The CDR3 protein is CASSFGRDYEQYF. CDR3 DNA sequence: TGTGCCAGCAGTTTTGGCAGGGACTACGAGCAGTACTTC.

Only a few counts were recorded for this clonotype. This CDR3 is CSARELGNQPQHF. The DNA for the CDR3 is TGCAGTGCTAGGGAACTGGGTAATCAGCCCCAGCATTTT. The rearrangement links TRBV20-1 to TRBJ1-5; no clear D gene. Per germline, CDR1 DFQATT and CDR2 SNEGSKA (reference sequence). Trimming took off 3 bases at V and 4 bases at J, with 10 bases between the two ends. CDR3 length: 13 amino acids.

The table lists this clonotype with a count of one. The chain has TRBV12-3 or TRBV12-4 and TRBJ2-5, with D possibly TRBD2 on 7 matching bases. The assigned J gene may be wrong: the sequence end matches TRBJ2-7 better. The CDR3 loop spans 13 amino acids. In nucleotides, the CDR3 is TGTGCCAGCAGTCCGGGGGGCCTGGACGAGCAGTACTTC. Its protein product is CASSPGGLDEQYF.

The chain uses TRBV5-6 and TRBJ1-2; no clear D gene. The germline V gene has CDR1 SGHDT and CDR2 YYEEEE. The CDR3 loop spans 17 amino acids. Trimming stripped 1 base from V and 7 bases from J, with 23 bases between. DNA of the CDR3: TGTGCCAGCAGCTTGCTCCCCAGGAAGTACCTTGTACGTGGCTACACCTTC. Its translation: CASSLLPRKYLVRGYTF.

V and J are TRBV29-1 and TRBJ2-5; 8 nucleotides agree with TRBD1. The V segment lost 1 base and the J segment 2 bases; nucleotides outside the gene matches: 6. Germline lookup yields CDR1 SQVTM and CDR2 ANQGSEA. This CDR3 is 15 amino acids long. CDR3 nucleotides: TGCAGCGTTGAAGGAGACAGGGGTCCGCAAGAGACCCAGTACTTC. The encoded protein is CSVEGDRGPQETQYF. Complete variable domain (other parts from reference TRBV29-1 and TRBJ2-5): SAVISQKPSRDICQRGTSLTIQCQVDSQVTMMFWYRQQPGQSLTLIATANQGSEATYESGFVIDKFPISRPNLTFSTLTVSNMSPEDSSIYLCSVEGDRGPQETQYFGPGTRLLVL.

This clonotype turned up a few times. The CDR3 carries no conserved terminal phenylalanine or tryptophan, so it likely arises from a read error. The rearrangement uses TRBV5-1 and TRBJ1-1; D not certain. The CDR3 extends over 12 amino acids. The V end lost 0 bases, the J end lost 8 bases, and 8 bases lay between the germline ends. Germline V gives CDR1 SGHRS, CDR2 YFSETQ. CDR3 coding DNA: TGCGCCAGCAGCTTGGGTACTGGGGAAGCTTTCCTT. This gives the protein CASSLGTGEAFL.

The J gene is TRBJ2-5, the V gene TRBV12-3 or TRBV12-4; D assignment may be TRBD1 or TRBD2 (5 bases each). The DNA end lines up better with TRBJ2-7; the J call may be wrong. The length of the CDR3 is 17 residues. The CDR3, as DNA: TGTGCCAGCAGCGGGACCAGGTTACCTGGGGACTCCTACGAGCAGTACTTC. Amino acids: CASSGTRLPGDSYEQYF.

The chain couples TRBV7-9 to TRBJ2-5, with TRBD1 matching over 7 bases. Matching the DNA end better, TRBJ2-1 makes the J call doubtful. The CDR3 extends over 16 amino acids. Germline assignment: CDR1 SEHNR and CDR2 FQNEAQ (reference sequence). CDR3 residues: CASSGPLTGLGNEQFF. CDR3 sequence (DNA): TGTGCCAGCAGCGGGCCCTTGACAGGGCTGGGGAATGAGCAGTTCTTC.

This chain connects TRBV6-5 to TRBJ1-4; D is undetermined. V lost 4 bases and J 5 bases, leaving 11 bases between the germline ends. Germline-derived CDR1 and CDR2 are MNHEY and SVGAGI. The CDR3 totals 14 residues. CDR3 region: CASSFRAGNEKLFF. For the CDR3, the DNA is TGTGCCAGCAGTTTCCGAGCGGGAAATGAAAAACTGTTTTTT.

The J gene is TRBJ2-7, the V gene TRBV20-1; perhaps TRBD1 as D (6 bases). Germline CDR1 is DFQATT and CDR2 is SNEGSKA (reference sequence). The CDR3 runs to 13 residues. V was clipped by 5 bases and J by 3 bases, with 14 bases between them. In DNA, the CDR3 is TGCAGTGCTCTTTTCCGGGACAACTACGAGCAGTACTTC. It translates to CSALFRDNYEQYF.

The chain employs TRBV2 and TRBJ1-1, with D hard to call. This CDR3 is built from 12 residues. V lost 6 bases and J lost 6, with 11 bases in between. Germline CDR1 reads SNHLY; CDR2 reads FYNNEI. CDR3 coding DNA: TGTGCCAGCAGACACTCTAGCGCTGAAGCTTTCTTT. Its translation: CASRHSSAEAFF.

This clonotype was seen only a few times. The chain couples TRBV19 to TRBJ1-6; 8 bases are shared with TRBD1. The length of the CDR3 is 19 residues. Losses at the gene ends were 8 bases for V and 0 bases for J; bases not matched to a gene: 15. Germline lookup yields CDR1 LNHDA and CDR2 SQIVND (reference sequence). CDR3 in amino acids: CASSKGQDLPSSYNSPLHF. The CDR3 nucleotides read TGTGCCAGTTCCAAGGGACAGGACCTCCCGAGCTCCTATAATTCACCCCTCCACTTT.

This chain uses TRBV7-9 with TRBJ1-1; D ambiguous. The length of the CDR3 is 14 residues. V lost 7 bases and J lost 3, with 15 bases in between. Germline V gene data show CDR1 as SEHNR and CDR2 as FQNEAQ (reference sequence). The CDR3 bases are TGTGCCAGCACCAACTGGTCGAGGGACACTGAAGCTTTCTTT. Protein product: CASTNWSRDTEAFF.